Listed below are T cell receptor beta chains from one sample, sequenced in a study of T cells in tuberculosis. Sequencing was performed with immunoSEQ multiplex PCR; in TCRdb, only in-frame clones are kept and a portion is missing. Here the sample spans roughly 60,000 clones, about four fifths being singletons. The source material was CD1b-GMM tetramer-negative cells sorted from PBMCs. The receptor set was obtained from an adult woman with latent tuberculosis. CDR3s include the opening cysteine and the closing phenylalanine or tryptophan. Each record gives: J gene, V gene, D gene, clone size, CDR3 protein, CDR3 DNA. The D gene is left open where the match is weak. Size is omitted from some rows. Given values are once, few, many or a class for expanded clones.

j_gene: TRBJ2-1
v_gene: TRBV2
d_gene: -
abundance: -
CDR3aa: CASTMTAYYNEQFF
CDR3nt: TGTGCCAGCACTATGACAGCCTACTACAATGAGCAGTTCTTC

j_gene: TRBJ2-7
v_gene: TRBV10-3
d_gene: -
abundance: few
CDR3aa: CAISEVGRTEQYF
CDR3nt: TGTGCCATCAGTGAGGTGGGGAGGACCGAGCAGTACTTC

j_gene: TRBJ2-7
v_gene: TRBV4-2
d_gene: TRBD1
abundance: -
CDR3aa: CASSQSLRTGAVYEQYF
CDR3nt: TGTGCCAGCAGCCAGAGCCTCAGGACAGGGGCAGTCTACGAGCAGTACTTC

j_gene: TRBJ2-1
v_gene: TRBV7-2
d_gene: -
abundance: -
CDR3aa: CASSPQAGYNEQFF
CDR3nt: TGTGCCAGCAGCCCCCAGGCGGGGTACAATGAGCAGTTCTTC

j_gene: TRBJ2-3
v_gene: TRBV5-6
d_gene: TRBD2
abundance: -
CDR3aa: CASSSGLAGTDTQYF
CDR3nt: TGTGCCAGCAGCTCGGGACTAGCGGGCACAGATACGCAGTATTTT

j_gene: TRBJ2-1
v_gene: TRBV9
d_gene: TRBD2
abundance: -
CDR3aa: CASSAVIRGGSHNEQFF
CDR3nt: TGTGCCAGCAGCGCCGTAATTCGGGGGGGCTCGCACAATGAGCAGTTCTTC

j_gene: TRBJ1-1
v_gene: TRBV6-5
d_gene: -
abundance: -
CDR3aa: CASSQSGTEAFF
CDR3nt: TGTGCCAGCAGTCAATCGGGGACTGAAGCTTTCTTT

j_gene: TRBJ2-2
v_gene: TRBV4-3
d_gene: TRBD1
abundance: -
CDR3aa: CASSQDATGGYAGELFF
CDR3nt: TGCGCCAGCAGCCAAGATGCCACAGGGGGCTACGCCGGGGAGCTGTTTTTT

j_gene: TRBJ1-1
v_gene: TRBV6-1
d_gene: -
abundance: -
CDR3aa: CASSERPRLKNTEAFF
CDR3nt: TGTGCCAGCAGTGAACGGCCCCGACTGAAGAACACTGAAGCTTTCTTT

j_gene: TRBJ2-7
v_gene: TRBV19
d_gene: -
abundance: -
CDR3aa: CASSPSMGAYYEQYF
CDR3nt: TGTGCCAGTAGTCCCAGCATGGGCGCTTACTACGAGCAGTACTTC

j_gene: TRBJ1-1
v_gene: TRBV11-1
d_gene: -
abundance: once
CDR3aa: CASSLQDRGTEAFF
CDR3nt: TGTGCCAGCAGCTTACAGGACAGAGGCACTGAAGCTTTCTTT

j_gene: TRBJ2-7
v_gene: TRBV6-5
d_gene: TRBD1
abundance: -
CDR3aa: CASSLTGYYEQYF
CDR3nt: TGTGCCAGCAGCCTGACAGGGTACTACGAGCAGTACTTC

j_gene: TRBJ1-4
v_gene: TRBV29-1
d_gene: TRBD1
abundance: -
CDR3aa: CSVHSGGYGEKLFF
CDR3nt: TGCAGCGTTCATTCAGGGGGCTACGGTGAAAAACTGTTTTTT

j_gene: TRBJ2-3
v_gene: TRBV10-1
d_gene: TRBD2
abundance: -
CDR3aa: CASSPRRAGGTDTQYF
CDR3nt: TGCGCCAGCAGTCCTCGACGGGCGGGAGGCACAGATACGCAGTATTTT

j_gene: TRBJ2-7
v_gene: TRBV4-2
d_gene: -
abundance: few
CDR3aa: CASSQETGSRAPEQYF
CDR3nt: TGTGCCAGCAGCCAAGAAACAGGGTCCCGGGCACCCGAGCAGTACTTC

j_gene: TRBJ2-5
v_gene: TRBV19
d_gene: -
abundance: -
CDR3aa: CASSTQGSGAQYF
CDR3nt: TGTGCCAGTAGTACGCAGGGTTCTGGGGCCCAGTACTTC

j_gene: TRBJ2-7
v_gene: TRBV27
d_gene: -
abundance: -
CDR3aa: CASSFKQYF
CDR3nt: TGTGCCAGCAGTTTCAAGCAGTACTTC

j_gene: TRBJ1-6
v_gene: TRBV5-6
d_gene: TRBD1
abundance: -
CDR3aa: CASRRGQVNSPLHF
CDR3nt: TGTGCCAGCAGAAGGGGACAGGTTAATTCACCCCTCCACTTT

j_gene: TRBJ2-7
v_gene: TRBV5-1
d_gene: -
abundance: -
CDR3aa: CASSLDGTPYEQYF
CDR3nt: TGCGCCAGCAGCTTGGACGGGACACCCTACGAGCAGTACTTC

j_gene: TRBJ2-1
v_gene: TRBV28
d_gene: -
abundance: -
CDR3aa: CASSRTGFSYNEQFF
CDR3nt: TGTGCCAGCAGTCGGACGGGGTTCTCCTACAATGAGCAGTTCTTC

j_gene: TRBJ2-1
v_gene: TRBV7-9
d_gene: -
abundance: -
CDR3aa: CASSPQGANGDEQFF
CDR3nt: TGTGCCAGCAGCCCCCAAGGGGCGAATGGAGATGAGCAGTTCTTC

j_gene: TRBJ1-5
v_gene: TRBV5-1
d_gene: -
abundance: -
CDR3aa: CASSFSSEPNQPQHF
CDR3nt: TGCGCCAGCAGCTTTTCATCCGAGCCTAATCAGCCCCAGCATTTT

j_gene: TRBJ1-5
v_gene: TRBV21-1
d_gene: -
abundance: -
CDR3aa: CASSKEKGGHQPQHF
CDR3nt: TGTGCCAGCAGCAAAGAGAAGGGAGGGCATCAGCCCCAGCATTTT

j_gene: TRBJ2-1
v_gene: TRBV9
d_gene: -
abundance: -
CDR3aa: CASSVDSSSYNEQFF
CDR3nt: TGTGCCAGCAGCGTAGATAGTAGCTCCTACAATGAGCAGTTCTTC

j_gene: TRBJ1-2
v_gene: TRBV18
d_gene: -
abundance: -
CDR3aa: CASSPGTQNYGYTF
CDR3nt: TGTGCCAGCTCACCCGGGACACAGAACTATGGCTACACCTTC

j_gene: TRBJ2-3
v_gene: TRBV7-9
d_gene: TRBD2
abundance: -
CDR3aa: CASSPWTSPPTDTQYF
CDR3nt: TGTGCCAGCAGCCCCTGGACTAGCCCCCCCACAGATACGCAGTATTTT

j_gene: TRBJ2-5
v_gene: TRBV7-7
d_gene: -
abundance: -
CDR3aa: CASSPLFSGVGETQYF
CDR3nt: TGTGCCAGCAGCCCTCTTTTCTCAGGGGTGGGAGAGACCCAGTACTTC

j_gene: TRBJ2-2
v_gene: TRBV5-6
d_gene: TRBD2
abundance: -
CDR3aa: CASSGSGLANTGELFF
CDR3nt: TGTGCCAGCAGCGGGTCGGGACTAGCGAACACCGGGGAGCTGTTTTTT

j_gene: TRBJ2-1
v_gene: TRBV9
d_gene: TRBD1
abundance: few
CDR3aa: CASSRQGYRDEQFF
CDR3nt: TGTGCCAGCAGCCGACAGGGATATAGGGATGAGCAGTTCTTC

j_gene: TRBJ1-3
v_gene: TRBV19
d_gene: TRBD1
abundance: few
CDR3aa: CASISTRGGNTIYF
CDR3nt: TGTGCCAGTATTTCGACCAGGGGGGGAAACACCATATATTTT

j_gene: TRBJ2-5
v_gene: TRBV18
d_gene: -
abundance: -
CDR3aa: CASSPNKGPQETQYF
CDR3nt: TGTGCCAGCTCACCAAATAAGGGGCCTCAAGAGACCCAGTACTTC

j_gene: TRBJ1-2
v_gene: TRBV30
d_gene: -
abundance: few
CDR3aa: CAWSVQNGYTF
CDR3nt: TGTGCCTGGAGTGTACAGAATGGCTACACCTTC

j_gene: TRBJ1-2
v_gene: TRBV19
d_gene: TRBD1
abundance: -
CDR3aa: CASSIGGQGNYGYTF
CDR3nt: TGTGCCAGTAGTATAGGTGGACAGGGGAACTATGGCTACACCTTC

j_gene: TRBJ1-2
v_gene: TRBV19
d_gene: -
abundance: -
CDR3aa: CASSIAGGGGYGYTF
CDR3nt: TGTGCCAGTAGTATAGCTGGAGGAGGCGGCTATGGCTACACCTTC

j_gene: TRBJ2-7
v_gene: TRBV6-5
d_gene: -
abundance: -
CDR3aa: CASKDSSYEQYF
CDR3nt: TGTGCCAGCAAAGATAGCAGCTACGAGCAGTACTTC

j_gene: TRBJ2-7
v_gene: TRBV7-8
d_gene: TRBD1
abundance: -
CDR3aa: CASSLDRVDYEQYF
CDR3nt: TGTGCCAGCAGCTTGGACAGGGTAGACTACGAGCAGTACTTC

j_gene: TRBJ1-1
v_gene: TRBV29-1
d_gene: TRBD1
abundance: -
CDR3aa: CSAGGDRGKGTEAFF
CDR3nt: TGCAGCGCTGGAGGGGACAGGGGAAAGGGTACTGAAGCTTTCTTT

j_gene: TRBJ1-4
v_gene: TRBV5-1
d_gene: -
abundance: once
CDR3aa: CASRGLTTNEKLFF
CDR3nt: TGCGCCAGCAGGGGACTGACAACTAATGAAAAACTGTTTTTT

j_gene: TRBJ1-5
v_gene: TRBV2
d_gene: -
abundance: -
CDR3aa: CASSDGGAGRPQHF
CDR3nt: TGTGCCAGCAGTGATGGCGGGGCGGGAAGGCCCCAGCATTTT

j_gene: TRBJ1-5
v_gene: TRBV6-1
d_gene: TRBD1
abundance: -
CDR3aa: CASSEGQGYQPQHF
CDR3nt: TGTGCCAGCAGTGAAGGACAGGGATATCAGCCCCAGCATTTT